These 26 T cell receptor beta chains were sequenced from one sample in a study of control samples from healthy donors and cancer patients. Only in-frame clones appear in the TCRdb table, and some are missing; sequencing was by immunoSEQ multiplex PCR. This table holds under 110,000 clones, approximately 90% found once. Sequenced sample: blood. The receptors shown here come from a man aged 25-40 years in good health.

The count of this clone is one. The rearrangement joins TRBV4-1 to TRBJ2-3; D is perhaps TRBD2 (6 bases). The CDR3 has 16 amino acids. Deletions cut 3 bases from V and 1 base from J, with 14 bases between. Germline V CDR1 and CDR2: MGHRA, YSYEKL. The CDR3 spells CASSHGGSSGTDTQYF. CDR3 sequence (DNA): TGCGCCAGCAGCCACGGTGGGTCTAGCGGCACAGATACGCAGTATTTT.

CDR3 nucleotide sequence: TGTGCCAGCAGTTTATCAGGGGACCTAGGGACACCCCTCCACTTT. It yields the protein CASSLSGDLGTPLHF. The J gene is TRBJ1-6, the V gene TRBV27; D possibly corresponds to TRBD1 (5 bases). CDR1 and CDR2 (germline): MNHEY, SMNVEV (reference sequence). The CDR3 spans 15 residues. Trimming took off 0 bases at V and 11 bases at J, with 14 bases between the two ends.

This clone was recorded once. The V call is TRBV2, the J call TRBJ2-2, with a possible D match to TRBD2 (5 bases). The CDR3 extends over 15 amino acids. Looked up from germline, CDR1 is SNHLY and CDR2 is FYNNEI. Written as DNA, the CDR3 is TGTGCTATGAAGACGCTCGGGGAAAACACCGGGGAGCTGTTTTTT. Encoded protein: CAMKTLGENTGELFF. Together with reference TRBV2 and TRBJ2-2, the CDR3 gives the full variable domain: EPEVTQTPSHQVTQMGQEVILRCVPISNHLYFYWYRQILGQKVEFLVSFYNNEISEKSEIFDDQFSVERPDGSNFTLKIRSTKLEDSAMYFCAMKTLGENTGELFFGEGSRLTVL.

This clone was counted between two and nine times. The chain combines TRBV6-2 or TRBV6-3 with TRBJ1-5; no reliable D call. The CDR3 length is 13 residues. Germline CDR1 reads MNHEY; CDR2 reads SVGEGT. V was trimmed by 5 bases and J by 3 bases, leaving 8 bases between them. Written as DNA, the CDR3 is TGTGCCAGCAGTCTCACAGTCAATCAGCCCCAGCATTTT. Its protein product is CASSLTVNQPQHF.

The chain carries TRBV29-1 and TRBJ1-2, with 10 bases fitting TRBD1. V trimming: 7 bases; J trimming: 4 bases; junction bases outside the gene matches: 6. This CDR3 has 13 residues. Germline V gives CDR1 SQVTM, CDR2 ANQGSEA. The CDR3 DNA is TGCAGCGCCGACAGGGGGCAAGGCTATGGCTACACCTTC. Protein sequence: CSADRGQGYGYTF.

The J gene is TRBJ1-1, the V gene TRBV6-5, with D unclear. The V and J ends lost 2 bases and 0 bases respectively, with 10 bases between them. Germline assignment: CDR1 MNHEY and CDR2 SVGAGI. There are 15 residues in the CDR3. This chain's CDR3 is CASSYVGLMNTEAFF. The CDR3 DNA is TGTGCCAGCAGTTACGTTGGACTCATGAACACTGAAGCTTTCTTT.

The V call is TRBV5-4, the J call TRBJ2-5; D gene ambiguous. V was clipped by 0 bases and J by 1 base, with 10 bases between them. The germline CDR1 and CDR2 sequences are SGHNT and YYREEE (reference sequence). This CDR3 is built from 15 residues. This chain's CDR3 is CASSLAAQVQETQYF. In DNA, the CDR3 is TGTGCCAGCAGCTTGGCCGCCCAGGTCCAAGAGACCCAGTACTTC. Drawing the rest from reference TRBV5-4 and TRBJ2-5, the complete variable domain is ETGVTQSPTHLIKTRGQQVTLRCSSQSGHNTVSWYQQALGQGPQFIFQYYREEENGRGNFPPRFSGLQFPNYSSELNVNALELDDSALYLCASSLAAQVQETQYFGPGTRLLVL.

The rearrangement uses TRBV3-1 (or the pseudogene TRBV3-2) and TRBJ1-6, with D perhaps matching TRBD1 (6 bases). Germline V gene data show CDR1 as LGHDT and CDR2 as YNNKEL (reference sequence). This CDR3 region has 13 residues. V was trimmed by 4 bases and J by 13 bases, leaving 14 bases between them. This chain's CDR3 is CASSLGHGSPLHF. The CDR3 DNA reads as TGTGCCAGCAGCCTGGGACACGGGTCGCCCCTCCACTTT.

The chain uses TRBV5-1 and TRBJ1-1; D gene unclear. Germline V gene lookup returns CDR1 SGHRS and CDR2 YFSETQ. V was cut by 4 bases and J by 0 bases, with 22 bases left in between. This CDR3 spans 18 amino acids. In DNA form, the CDR3 reads TGCGCCAGCAGCCCTCTCTCAGCAGCCTTCTTCATGAACACTGAAGCTTTCTTT. Translation: CASSPLSAAFFMNTEAFF.

The J gene is TRBJ1-1, the V gene TRBV7-6, with D perhaps matching TRBD1 (5 bases). The CDR3 sequence is 16 residues long. The germline V gene has CDR1 SGHVS and CDR2 FNYEAQ. V was pared by 5 bases and J by 0 bases, with 16 bases between. For the CDR3, the DNA is TGTGCCAGCAGCGAGGGGCCAGCCAACATGAACACTGAAGCTTTCTTT. Translation gives CASSEGPANMNTEAFF.

The genes are TRBV4-3 and TRBJ1-3; possible D gene TRBD1, 6 bases. Germline-derived CDR1 and CDR2 are LGHNA and YSLEER. With 0 bases removed from V and 7 bases from J, the gap between germline ends came to 16 bases. This CDR3 contains 16 residues. This CDR3 is CASSQDSGASSNTIYF. CDR3 nucleotides: TGCGCCAGCAGCCAAGACTCAGGGGCCTCATCGAACACCATATATTTT.

The chain employs TRBV5-5 and TRBJ2-7; D is unresolved. V was pared by 0 bases and J by 3 bases, with 16 bases between. CDR3 length: 16 residues. Germline V gives CDR1 SGHKS, CDR2 YYEKEE (reference sequence). DNA for the CDR3: TGTGCCAGCAGCTTGGCACTACAGAGTGGTTTCTACGAGCAGTACGTC. It yields the protein CASSLALQSGFYEQYV.

This clone was seen a single time. The chain joins TRBV18 to TRBJ1-2; D perhaps matches TRBD1 (5 bases). The CDR3 spans 16 residues. V gave up 5 bases and J gave up 0 bases, with 16 bases separating them. Germline loops: CDR1 KGHSH, CDR2 LQKENI. CDR3 bases: TGTGCCAGCTCAACCGGGGGGGAGGAACCTAACTATGGCTACACCTTC. It encodes CASSTGGEEPNYGYTF. The whole variable domain, filled in from reference TRBV18 and TRBJ1-2, reads NAGVMQNPRHLVRRRGQEARLRCSPMKGHSHVYWYRQLPEEGLKFMVYLQKENIIDESGMPKERFSAEFPKEGPSILRIQQVVRGDSAAYFCASSTGGEEPNYGYTFGSGTRLTVV.

The rearrangement uses TRBV28 and TRBJ2-7; D gene ambiguous. Germline V gene sequence: CDR1 MDHEN, CDR2 SYDVKM. With 5 bases removed from V and 4 bases from J, the gap between germline ends came to 21 bases. The CDR3 contains 16 residues. Here the CDR3 DNA reads TGTGCCAGCAGTCCTCGCGGCCTGACGCCTTCGTACGAGCAGTACTTC. Its translation: CASSPRGLTPSYEQYF.

The rearrangement links TRBV5-5 to TRBJ1-1, with a possible D match to TRBD1 (5 bases). Trimming pared 2 bases from V and 5 bases from J, leaving 19 bases between. CDR3 length: 16 residues. Germline V gene lookup returns CDR1 SGHKS and CDR2 YYEKEE (reference sequence). Written as DNA, the CDR3 is TGTGCCAGCAGCTTAGGGTTGACAGCGGGCCTGACTGAAGCTTTCTTT. Its protein product is CASSLGLTAGLTEAFF.

The chain uses TRBV14 and TRBJ2-7, with a weak D call TRBD2 (6 bases). V lost 1 base and J lost 11, with 15 bases in between. CDR1 is SGHDN and CDR2 is FVKESK in the germline V gene. The CDR3 loop spans 13 amino acids. CDR3 nucleotides: TGTGCCAGCAGCCAAGCCCTCGGGGGTCGGGAGTACTTC. It codes for CASSQALGGREYF.

The genes are TRBV30 and TRBJ2-4; 8 bases are shared with TRBD2. Germline values: CDR1 GTSNPN, CDR2 SVGIG (reference sequence). CDR3 size: 11 residues. Trimming removed 5 bases from V and 9 bases from J; junction bases left unmatched: 3. The CDR3 protein is CAWERGSIQYF. The CDR3 region has the DNA TGTGCCTGGGAGCGGGGGAGCATTCAGTACTTC.

The V gene is TRBV19, the J gene TRBJ2-5; D not resolved. CDR3 length equals 13 residues. Germline V gene sequence: CDR1 LNHDA, CDR2 SQIVND (reference sequence). Trimming left V 6 bases short and J 2 bases short, with 10 bases between. As DNA, the CDR3 is TGTGCCAGTAGCAACACGCTTCAAGAGACCCAGTACTTC. Amino acids: CASSNTLQETQYF. Combining the CDR3 with reference TRBV19 and TRBJ2-5 gives the whole variable domain DGGITQSPKYLFRKEGQNVTLSCEQNLNHDAMYWYRQDPGQGLRLIYYSQIVNDFQKGDIAEGYSVSREKKESFPLTVTSAQKNPTAFYLCASSNTLQETQYFGPGTRLLVL.

The gene calls are TRBV3-1 (or the pseudogene TRBV3-2) and TRBJ2-7; D may match TRBD1 or TRBD2 (5 bases each). The CDR3 runs 14 residues. V shed 4 bases and J shed 0 bases, with 10 bases lying between them. Germline CDR1 LGHDT, CDR2 YNNKEL (reference sequence). The chain's CDR3 is CASSPGPSSYEQYF. CDR3 coding DNA: TGTGCCAGCAGCCCGGGACCAAGCTCCTACGAGCAGTACTTC.

The V call is TRBV10-1, the J call TRBJ1-1, with D possibly matching TRBD1 (5 bases). V lost 6 bases and J 5 bases, leaving 22 bases between the germline ends. CDR3 size: 16 residues. In germline, CDR1 is WNHNN, CDR2 SYGVQD (reference sequence). The CDR3 region has the DNA TGCGCCAGCAGCCAAAGGGGTGGGGGTCCGGTGACTGAAGCTTTCTTT. It specifies CASSQRGGGPVTEAFF.

The chain employs TRBV19 and TRBJ2-4; a possible D gene is TRBD2 (6 bases). V lost 10 bases and J 0 bases, leaving 16 bases between the germline ends. CDR3 length: 15 amino acids. The germline CDR1 and CDR2 sequences are LNHDA and SQIVND (reference sequence). The CDR3 here is CATGGGALAKNIQYF. CDR3 sequence (DNA): TGTGCCACGGGTGGCGGGGCACTAGCCAAAAACATTCAGTACTTC.

The V call is TRBV24-1, the J call TRBJ1-2, with a possible D match to TRBD1 (5 bases). The CDR3 length is 13 residues. CDR1 and CDR2 from the germline V gene are KGHDR and SFDVKD. The V end was cut by 4 bases, the J end by 2 bases, with 7 bases between. CDR3 DNA: TGTGCCACCAGTGACAGGGCAAACTATGGCTACACCTTC. Translating gives CATSDRANYGYTF.

The gene calls are TRBV16 and TRBJ2-5, with 8 positions matching TRBD2. Trimming removed 0 bases from V and 3 bases from J; junction bases left unmatched: 3. Per germline, CDR1 KGHSY and CDR2 FQNENV. The length of the CDR3 is 15 residues. This CDR3 reads CASSQSWGLEETQYF. In DNA, the CDR3 is TGTGCCAGCAGCCAATCGTGGGGACTAGAAGAGACCCAGTACTTC.

The rearrangement joins TRBV7-9 to TRBJ1-1; D ambiguous. The CDR3 loop spans 15 amino acids. Trimming cost V 5 bases and J 1 base, with 14 bases left between them. The germline gives CDR1 SEHNR, CDR2 FQNEAQ (reference sequence). The CDR3 DNA sequence: TGTGCCAGCAGCCCCACTGGCGCAGGGAACACTGAAGCTTTCTTT. It specifies CASSPTGAGNTEAFF.

The J gene is TRBJ2-3, the V gene TRBV11-3; D could derive from TRBD1 or TRBD2 (6 bases each). The CDR3 is 15 residues long. Germline V CDR1 and CDR2: SGHNT, YENEEA. V was trimmed by 1 base and J by 9 bases, leaving 17 bases between them. In nucleotides, the CDR3 is TGTGCCAGCAGCTTAGCTCCGGGACTGGGGGCAACGCAGTATTTT. This codes for CASSLAPGLGATQYF.

The genes are TRBV5-1 and TRBJ2-3, with 9 bases fitting TRBD2. Trimming at V came to 7 bases and at J to 2 bases, leaving 8 bases not matched to a gene. There are 15 residues in the CDR3. Germline V CDR1 and CDR2: SGHRS, YFSETQ. CDR3 protein: CASRTSGPHTDTQYF. Written as DNA, the CDR3 is TGCGCCAGCCGTACTAGCGGGCCCCACACAGATACGCAGTATTTT.